The entry below describes one TCR beta chain. The data were taken from a study of blood T cell repertoires in COVID-19. Trimming cost V 0 bases and J 0 bases, with 12 bases left between them. This CDR3 has 17 residues. Germline V lookup: CDR1 SQVTM, CDR2 ANQGSEA. Libraries were prepared by immunoSEQ multiplex PCR; TCRdb keeps only in-frame clonotypes and omits some of them. This sample has around 200,000 clones, with 88% found just once. Sequences were obtained from peripheral blood. The rearrangement uses TRBV29-1 and TRBJ2-6; D unclear. This receptor was identified in a man aged 18 to 35 with active or convalescent COVID-19. The CDR3 sequence: CSVEEGQVRSGANVLTF. CDR3 DNA sequence: TGCAGCGTTGAAGAGGGTCAGGTTCGCTCTGGGGCCAACGTCCTGACTTTC. Variable domain in full (rest from reference TRBV29-1 and TRBJ2-6): SAVISQKPSRDICQRGTSLTIQCQVDSQVTMMFWYRQQPGQSLTLIATANQGSEATYESGFVIDKFPISRPNLTFSTLTVSNMSPEDSSIYLCSVEEGQVRSGANVLTFGAGSRLTVL.